This TCR beta chain comes out of a study of Graves' ophthalmopathy and Graves' hyperthyroidism. The germline V and J ends were trimmed by 5 bases and 3 bases, with 16 bases remaining between them. The CDR3 runs to 15 residues. RNA transcripts yielded amplified TCR beta CDR3 regions. HTBI primers primed a first-round RT-PCR, and a second-round multiplex PCR followed. TCRdb analysed the multiplex PCR reads with MiXCR anew, one entry per CDR3 protein. The sample has 300,000 to 400,000 distinct CDR3 sequences, about a sixth seen once. This clonotype came up many times. This sequence was found in an adult man with Graves' ophthalmopathy. The source material was peripheral blood. This chain connects TRBV12-3 or TRBV12-4 to TRBJ1-1; D ambiguous. CDR3 nucleotides: TGTGCCAGCAGTCACGGTCGTCAGGCGGACACTGAAGCTTTCTTT. It translates to CASSHGRQADTEAFF.